These T cell receptor beta chains were read from a single sample in a study of tumor-infiltrating lymphocytes in oesophageal squamous cell carcinoma. TCRdb re-analysed the PCR reads in MiXCR, keeping a single row per CDR3 protein. The repertoire holds over 13,000 distinct CDR3 sequences, with about half as singletons. Sequencing was carried out using esophageal tumor tissue. Every receptor here comes from a male donor with esophageal squamous cell carcinoma. The CDR3 runs from the conserved cysteine through the conserved F or W. The D gene is left open where the match is weak. Expanded clones get a size class; other rows say once, few or many, or leave the size out.

TRBJ1-1	-	-	TRBV6-5	CASSEEGMNTEAFF	TGTGCCAGCAGTGAAGAGGGTATGAACACTGAAGCTTTCTTT
TRBJ2-3	-	TRBD2	TRBV7-2	CASSSGLAGGTDTQYF	TGTGCCAGCAGCTCCGGACTAGCGGGAGGGACAGATACGCAGTATTTT
TRBJ2-5	many	TRBD2	TRBV7-7	CASSPRLAGVETQYF	TGTGCTAGCAGCCCCCGACTAGCGGGTGTGGAGACCCAGTACTTC
TRBJ2-1	few	-	TRBV7-9	CASSLGLNNEQFF	TGTGCCAGCAGCTTAGGACTGAACAATGAGCAGTTCTTC
TRBJ2-2	-	TRBD2	TRBV7-2	CASSLQPGLGTGELFF	TGTGCCAGCAGCTTACAACCGGGACTAGGCACCGGGGAGCTGTTTTTT
TRBJ2-3	-	-	TRBV12-3/TRBV12-4	CASSLQEITDTQYF	TGTGCCAGCAGTTTACAGGAAATCACAGATACGCAGTATTTT
TRBJ2-1	few	TRBD2	TRBV7-3	CASSPPGGGGNNEQFF	TGTGCCAGCAGCCCGCCGGGAGGAGGAGGCAACAATGAGCAGTTCTTC
TRBJ2-7	once	-	TRBV7-2	CASSLAWDYEQYF	TGTGCCAGCAGCTTAGCTTGGGACTACGAGCAGTACTTC
TRBJ1-2	many	-	TRBV19	CASSMRQNYGYTF	TGTGCCAGTAGTATGCGGCAGAACTATGGCTACACCTTC
TRBJ2-5	-	-	TRBV5-1	CASRVREETQYF	TGCGCCAGCAGGGTACGGGAGGAGACCCAGTACTTC
TRBJ2-1	few	-	TRBV7-2	CASSLATSINEQFF	TGTGCCAGCAGCTTAGCCACTAGCATAAATGAGCAGTTCTTC
TRBJ2-1	few	TRBD2	TRBV7-3	CASSLTIGLERSYNEQFF	TGTGCCAGCAGCTTAACTATAGGACTAGAGCGGTCGTACAATGAGCAGTTCTTC
TRBJ1-2	-	TRBD1	TRBV6-6	CASSYSKGTGFYGYTF	TGTGCCAGCAGTTACTCGAAAGGGACAGGCTTCTATGGCTACACCTTC
TRBJ2-3	few	-	TRBV7-3	CASSLSVDNEQFF	TGTGCCAGCAGCTTATCGGTGGACAATGAGCAGTTCTTT
TRBJ2-5	-	TRBD2	TRBV7-7	CASSLAGLAGGPRETQYF	TGTGCTAGCAGCTTAGCGGGGCTAGCGGGGGGGCCCAGAGAGACCCAGTACTTC
TRBJ1-6	-	-	TRBV11-1	CTSNRTSTYEQYF	TGTACCAGCAATCGGACTAGCACCTACGAGCAGTACTTT
TRBJ2-1	many	TRBD1	TRBV25-1	CASQKAGQGGPYNEQFF	TGTGCCAGCCAAAAGGCCGGACAGGGAGGCCCCTACAATGAGCAGTTCTTC
TRBJ2-7	once	TRBD1	TRBV7-2	CASSHDGAGGRYEQYF	TGTGCCAGCAGCCATGATGGGGCAGGGGGCAGGTACGAGCAGTACTTC
TRBJ1-2	-	TRBD1	TRBV12-3/TRBV12-4	CASSDRGKFGYTF	TGTGCCAGCAGTGACAGGGGGAAATTTGGCTACACCTTC
TRBJ2-7	many	-	TRBV4-3	CASSQDSETATYEQYF	TGCGCCAGCAGCCAAGATAGCGAGACAGCTACCTACGAGCAGTACTTC
TRBJ2-7	-	-	TRBV11-3	CASRPGQGEQYF	TGTGCCAGCAGGCCCGGGCAGGGGGAGCAGTACTTC
TRBJ2-6	medium-sized	-	TRBV5-8	CASSLAGSSFSTANVLTF	TGTGCCAGCAGCTTGGCCGGCAGTTCTTTTTCGACCGCCAACGTCCTGACTTTC
TRBJ2-1	few	-	TRBV7-2	CASSSGQHNEQFF	TGTGCCAGCAGCTCCGGACAGCACAATGAGCAGTTCTTC
TRBJ2-1	-	-	TRBV6-1	CASRTSSYNEQFF	TGTGCCAGCAGGACTAGCTCCTACAATGAGCAGTTCTTC
TRBJ2-7	medium-sized	-	TRBV6-1	CASSEALGPHEQYF	TGTGCCAGCAGTGAAGCGCTAGGACCCCACGAGCAGTACTTC
TRBJ2-7	-	TRBD2	TRBV7-6	CASSRTSGRTSSYNEQYF	TGTGCCAGCAGCCGGACTAGCGGGAGGACGAGCTCCTACAATGAGCAGTACTTC
TRBJ1-6	once	-	TRBV6-6	CASSRPTGHQETQYF	TGTGCCAGCAGTCGTCCGACAGGACACCAAGAGACCCAGTACTTT
TRBJ2-7	many	TRBD2	TRBV20-1	CSARDPLSGSYEQYF	TGCAGTGCTAGAGATCCCCTTAGCGGGAGCTACGAGCAGTACTTC
TRBJ1-5	few	-	TRBV18	CASSLGNYQPQHF	TGTGCCAGCTCACTGGGGAACTATCAGCCCCAGCATTTT
TRBJ2-2	-	TRBD2	TRBV7-9	CASIMGTSGVGELFF	TGTGCCAGCATTATGGGGACTAGCGGGGTCGGGGAGCTGTTTTTT
TRBJ2-1	few	TRBD2	TRBV7-2	CASSIGLANEQFF	TGTGCCAGCAGCATCGGACTAGCGAATGAGCAGTTCTTC
TRBJ2-1	medium-sized	-	TRBV6-1	CASSVDTSSYNEQFF	TGTGCCAGCAGTGTGGACACGAGCTCCTACAATGAGCAGTTCTTC
TRBJ2-2	-	TRBD2	TRBV7-8	CASSERTSGRLHGELFF	TGTGCCAGCAGCGAGAGGACTAGCGGGAGGTTACACGGGGAGCTGTTTTTT
TRBJ1-1	few	-	TRBV6-1	CASRTGTNTGELYF	TGTGCCAGCAGAACGGGAACGAACACCGGGGAGCTGTATTTT
TRBJ2-3	-	-	TRBV7-2	CASSLGLAVTDTQYF	TGTGCCAGCAGCTTAGGGTTAGCGGTCACAGATACGCAGTATTTT
TRBJ1-5	-	-	TRBV6-6	CASSYQGSQPQHF	TGTGCCAGCAGTTACCAGGGCAGTCAGCCCCAGCATTTT
TRBJ2-1	many	-	TRBV27	CASSPRLGRYNEQFF	TGTGCCAGCAGCCCGAGACTAGGTAGATACAATGAGCAGTTCTTC
TRBJ2-7	few	TRBD2	TRBV4-2	CASSLPGGSGRGLDEQYF	TGTGCCAGCAGCCTTCCCGGGGGTAGCGGGAGGGGGCTTGATGAGCAGTACTTC
TRBJ2-4	-	-	TRBV7-6	CASSQGNKNIQYF	TGTGCCAGCAGCCAGGGTAACAAAAACATTCAGTACTTC
TRBJ2-2	few	TRBD2	TRBV18	CASSPPGLAVNTGELFF	TGTGCCAGCTCACCCCCAGGACTAGCGGTGAACACCGGGGAGCTGTTTTTT
TRBJ2-1	few	TRBD2	TRBV9	CASSPSGKGNEQFF	TGTGCCAGCAGCCCTAGCGGGAAGGGAAATGAGCAGTTCTTC
TRBJ2-2	-	TRBD1	TRBV11-3	CASSTTGVTGELFF	TGTGCCAGCAGCACGACAGGGGTCACCGGGGAGCTGTTTTTT
TRBJ1-2	-	-	TRBV11-2	CASSPIAGRGGTNYGYTF	TGTGCCAGCAGTCCTATTGCGGGTAGGGGAGGTACCAACTATGGCTACACCTTC
TRBJ1-2	-	TRBD1	TRBV11-2	CASSLSDRGTSNYGYTF	TGTGCCAGCAGCTTATCGGACAGGGGAACATCTAACTATGGCTACACCTTC
TRBJ2-3	-	-	TRBV11-3	CASSLVGRDTQYF	TGTGCCAGCAGCTTAGTCGGAAGAGATACGCAGTATTTT
TRBJ1-6	few	-	TRBV7-2	CASSPGLAPLHF	TGTGCCAGCAGCCCAGGGTTGGCACCCCTCCACTTT
TRBJ2-4	-	TRBD1	TRBV6-1	CASSGTGINIQYF	TGTGCCAGCAGTGGGACAGGGATAAACATTCAGTACTTC
TRBJ2-7	few	TRBD1	TRBV7-2	CASSRGQTYEQYF	TGTGCCAGCAGCCGGGGACAGACCTACGAGCAGTACTTC
TRBJ2-4	-	-	TRBV11-2	CASSFSPAKNIQYF	TGTGCCAGCAGCTTTTCCCCAGCCAAAAACATTCAGTACTTC
TRBJ2-5	-	-	TRBV28	CASTMRWGETQYF	TGTGCCAGCACCATGAGGTGGGGAGAGACCCAGTACTTC
TRBJ1-5	many	-	TRBV6-1	CASSTIGAAGSNQPQHF	TGTGCCAGCAGCACAATAGGGGCGGCAGGTAGCAATCAGCCCCAGCATTTT